A single sample gave rise to the 14 T cell receptor beta chains below, sequenced in a study of T cell responses to AZD1222 COVID-19 vaccine (dated by TCRdb to 2020 to 2022). The method was the immunoSEQ multiplex PCR assay. The table comes from immuneACCESS by way of TCRdb, which keeps in-frame sequences with V and J called. Part of the clones is missing from these tables; in studies checked, under half for an unresolved V gene and the rest for unknown reasons. Present in this sample are 150,000 to 200,000 clones, around nine tenths of which were seen just once. The ten biggest clones cover 3.6% of the sample. Read against the paper, the sample's time point label means: about 28 days (+/-7) after the second vaccine dose. In the paper's terms, the treatment or condition label means: meningococcal conjugate vaccine given as trial control. This specimen was peripheral blood, taken 28 days after the second dose of the MenACWY control vaccine. The receptors were gathered from an adult who received the MenACWY meningococcal vaccine as a control.

This chain uses TRBV10-3 with TRBJ1-5; 10 positions agree with TRBD1. The CDR3 totals 15 residues. Germline V gene lookup returns CDR1 ENHRY and CDR2 SYGVKD. Germline trimming cut 8 bases from V and 3 bases from J; bases unmatched to any gene: 7. The CDR3 nucleotides read TGTGCCATCTGGCCGGGACAGGGGAACAATCAGCCCCAGCATTTT. It specifies CAIWPGQGNNQPQHF.

This sequence joins TRBV7-3 and TRBJ2-2; TRBD1 might be the D (6 bases). The germline gives CDR1 SGHTA, CDR2 FQGTGA. CDR3 length: 17 residues. With 5 bases removed from V and 0 bases from J, the gap between germline ends came to 16 bases. The CDR3 loop is CASSLSSGTPNTGELFF. In nucleotides, the CDR3 is TGTGCCAGCAGCCTCTCTTCCGGGACACCGAACACCGGGGAGCTGTTTTTT.

The chain uses TRBV12-3 or TRBV12-4 and TRBJ2-1; weak D call: TRBD2 (6 bases). The length of the CDR3 is 12 residues. V was shortened by 3 bases and J by 9 bases, with 9 bases between the two germline ends. CDR3 DNA: TGTGCCAGCAGTTTCGCGGGGATTGAGCAGTTCTTC. Its translation: CASSFAGIEQFF.

This clone is a singleton in its sample. The rearrangement links TRBV5-1 to TRBJ1-6; 9 bases agree with TRBD1. The CDR3 has 16 residues. After removal of 2 bases from V and 6 bases from J, the junction contained 6 bases not matched to a gene. CDR1 and CDR2 from the germline V gene are SGHRS and YFSETQ. Here the CDR3 DNA reads TGCGCCAGCAGCTTCGGGACAGGGAATGCTAATTCACCCCTCCACTTT. As protein: CASSFGTGNANSPLHF.

The CDR3 DNA is TGTGCCAGCGGCAGGGGCGGAAACACCATATATTTT. This encodes CASGRGGNTIYF. V gene TRBV9 combines with J gene TRBJ1-3; D might be TRBD1 (6 bases). Trimming cost V 7 bases and J 4 bases, with 9 bases left between them. The CDR3 extends over 12 amino acids. Germline lookup yields CDR1 SGDLS and CDR2 YYNGEE.

The genes are TRBV4-3 and TRBJ2-1; 8 positions match TRBD2. The V segment lost 0 bases and the J segment 7 bases; nucleotides outside the gene matches: 5. Germline-derived CDR1 and CDR2 are LGHNA and YSLEER. The CDR3 totals 15 residues. CDR3 sequence: CASSQDPSGLNEQFF. The CDR3 bases are TGCGCCAGCAGCCAAGATCCTAGCGGGCTTAATGAGCAGTTCTTC.

The rearrangement uses TRBV5-6 and TRBJ2-3, with D perhaps TRBD2 (5 bases). Germline loops: CDR1 SGHDT, CDR2 YYEEEE. The CDR3 consists of 14 residues. The V gene lost 4 bases and the J gene lost 2 bases, with 11 bases spanning the gap. The CDR3 region is CASSPSGATDTQYF. CDR3 coding DNA: TGTGCCAGCAGCCCAAGCGGAGCCACAGATACGCAGTATTTT.

V is TRBV5-6 and J is TRBJ1-6, with unresolved D. This CDR3 has 12 amino acids. V lost 4 bases and J 7 bases, leaving 6 bases between the germline ends. Germline CDR1 is SGHDT and CDR2 is YYEEEE. Here the CDR3 DNA reads TGTGCCAGCAGCCACCACAATTCACCCCTCCACTTT. As protein: CASSHHNSPLHF.

The chain links TRBV5-1 to TRBJ2-1; a weak D match, TRBD2 (6 bases). The germline CDR1 and CDR2 sequences are SGHRS and YFSETQ. This CDR3 is built from 16 residues. V lost 4 bases and J lost 3, with 17 bases in between. The CDR3 sequence is CASSLDGGSFYNEQFF. CDR3 sequence (DNA): TGCGCCAGCAGCCTTGATGGGGGGAGCTTCTACAATGAGCAGTTCTTC.

As regards this clone: One end of the junction is discordant with germline, which a read error may explain. This chain connects TRBV19 to TRBJ2-7; D is perhaps TRBD1 or TRBD2 (7 bases each). There are 13 residues in the CDR3. CDR1 and CDR2 from the germline V gene are LNHDA and SQIVND (reference sequence). The CDR3 coding sequence is TGTGCCAGTAGTGAGGGAGGGACAGTTCCTCGTCGGTTC. It translates to CASSEGGTVPRRF.

The CDR3 is CSVGTTGSYNEQFF. The CDR3 region has the DNA TGCAGCGTTGGGACAACGGGCTCCTACAATGAGCAGTTCTTC. This rearrangement joins TRBV29-1 to TRBJ2-1; TRBD1 is a possible D gene (5 bases). V was clipped by 4 bases and J by 0 bases, with 10 bases between them. In germline, CDR1 is SQVTM, CDR2 ANQGSEA. The CDR3 spans 14 residues.

V usage is TRBV2 and J usage is TRBJ1-2; 9 positions agree with TRBD1. The germline gives CDR1 SNHLY, CDR2 FYNNEI. V lost 10 bases and J lost 6; bases outside the gene matches: 9. The CDR3 sequence is 13 residues long. The CDR3 region has the DNA TGTGCCACCCCCTCCGGGGACAGGGATGGCTACACCTTC. Translated, it gives CATPSGDRDGYTF.

This clone was seen just once. The V gene is TRBV7-8, the J gene TRBJ1-1, with TRBD1 as a possible D gene (5 bases). The CDR3 extends over 16 amino acids. Trimming stripped 6 bases from V and 2 bases from J, with 19 bases between. Germline CDR1 SGHVS, CDR2 FQNEAQ. The CDR3 loop is CASSYRTGTVNTEAFF. The CDR3, as DNA: TGTGCCAGCAGTTATCGGACCGGGACGGTAAACACTGAAGCTTTCTTT.

V is TRBV29-1 and J is TRBJ2-7; TRBD1 might be the D (5 bases). Germline CDR1 is SQVTM and CDR2 is ANQGSEA. The CDR3 sequence is 12 residues long. Trimming shortened V by 5 bases and J by 5 bases, and 13 bases separated the two germline ends. CDR3 DNA sequence: TGCAGCGTTTTTCTGCCCAGGGACGAGCAGTACTTC. Translated, it gives CSVFLPRDEQYF.